The rows below give T cell receptor beta chains drawn from one sample of a study of beta chain features in type 1 diabetes. The data were produced by immunoSEQ multiplex PCR, yet TCRdb's version contains in-frame clones alone and is incomplete. There are 600,000 to 700,000 clones in the sample; 9.5% to 15% occur only once, and roughly 0.12% lies in the top ten. Sequencing used naive CD4+ T cells from blood. Receptors were obtained from a man aged 25 to 45 with type 1 diabetes. Both conserved end residues are part of each CDR3. D genes are given only for firm matches. Size is stated for part of the rows, as once, few or many counts, or as a class when the clone is expanded.

D	V	size	J	CDR3	DNA
NA	TRBV6-1	few	TRBJ2-4	CASRGTTKDIQYF	TGTGCCAGCAGAGGGACCACCAAGGACATTCAGTACTTC
NA	TRBV9	NA	TRBJ2-7	CASSANRVGEQYF	TGTGCCAGCAGCGCGAACAGGGTAGGCGAGCAGTACTTC
TRBD1	TRBV4-2	few	TRBJ2-2	CASSQDRGIMAGELFF	TGTGCCAGCAGCCAGGACAGGGGGATAATGGCCGGGGAGCTGTTTTTT
TRBD1	TRBV7-8	NA	TRBJ1-2	CASSQRRGGTESNYGYTF	TGTGCCAGCAGCCAGCGTCGGGGCGGGACAGAGAGTAACTATGGCTACACCTTC
NA	TRBV7-9	few	TRBJ1-1	CASSSQGPVNTEAFF	TGTGCCAGCAGCTCCCAAGGACCGGTCAACACTGAAGCTTTCTTT
NA	TRBV2	NA	TRBJ2-7	CATHRDGDYEQYF	TGTGCCACGCACCGGGACGGCGACTACGAGCAGTACTTC
NA	TRBV7-2	few	TRBJ2-2	CASRAWEAPAGELFF	TGTGCCAGCAGGGCCTGGGAGGCCCCAGCCGGGGAGCTGTTTTTT
TRBD2	TRBV6-5	few	TRBJ2-3	CASSYSWAGGSDTQYF	TGTGCCAGCAGTTACTCGTGGGCGGGAGGGTCAGATACGCAGTATTTT
TRBD1	TRBV18	NA	TRBJ1-2	CASSPTWDRKGGSYGYTF	TGTGCCAGCTCACCAACTTGGGACAGAAAGGGGGGCTCCTATGGCTACACCTTC
TRBD1	TRBV7-8	few	TRBJ1-2	CASSLGGTGGYGYTF	TGTGCCAGCAGCTTAGGGGGGACAGGAGGGTATGGCTACACCTTC
TRBD1	TRBV5-4	NA	TRBJ2-1	CASSRTGQVLNEQFF	TGTGCCAGCAGCCGTACCGGACAGGTCCTCAATGAGCAGTTCTTC
TRBD1	TRBV10-2	NA	TRBJ1-5	CASGGTENQPQHF	TGCGCCAGCGGGGGGACAGAGAATCAGCCCCAGCATTTT
TRBD1	TRBV4-3	NA	TRBJ2-3	CASSHSSDRGNTDTQYF	TGCGCCAGCAGCCATTCCTCGGACAGGGGGAACACAGATACGCAGTATTTT
NA	TRBV30	NA	TRBJ1-3	CAWSVMGSSGNTIYF	TGTGCCTGGAGTGTAATGGGGAGCTCTGGAAACACCATATATTTT
NA	TRBV30	NA	TRBJ1-6	CAWSPQGPPLHF	TGTGCCTGGAGTCCTCAGGGCCCACCCCTCCACTTT